This TCR beta chain was sequenced in a study of cytomegalovirus exposure and HLA in healthy donors. Study context: According to later analysis, the same platform produced the 130 or so validation and around 730 first-cohort repertoires.

The CDR3 totals 15 residues. Germline values: CDR1 SNHLY, CDR2 FYNNEI. V shed 7 bases and J shed 2 bases, with 15 bases lying between them. Findings of the study overall: The majority of TCR sequences were rare, yet some public TCRs appeared in many donors.

Comments on this clone: Its antigen is undetermined.

From the 120-subject validation cohort, which was separate from the roughly 620-subject first cohort, the donors were drawn. Some clones are missing from TCRdb's copy, which holds only in-frame ones; the method was immunoSEQ multiplex PCR. The sample holds approximately 99,000 clones, nearly 97% seen once. This chain connects TRBV2 to TRBJ1-5; D is unresolved. The sequenced material came from PBMCs. The receptor comes from a woman in her late teens or twenties in good health and CMV-seronegative. This chain's CDR3 is CASMGYPRRNQPQHF. The CDR3 DNA reads as TGTGCCAGCATGGGCTACCCGAGACGCAATCAGCCCCAGCATTTT.